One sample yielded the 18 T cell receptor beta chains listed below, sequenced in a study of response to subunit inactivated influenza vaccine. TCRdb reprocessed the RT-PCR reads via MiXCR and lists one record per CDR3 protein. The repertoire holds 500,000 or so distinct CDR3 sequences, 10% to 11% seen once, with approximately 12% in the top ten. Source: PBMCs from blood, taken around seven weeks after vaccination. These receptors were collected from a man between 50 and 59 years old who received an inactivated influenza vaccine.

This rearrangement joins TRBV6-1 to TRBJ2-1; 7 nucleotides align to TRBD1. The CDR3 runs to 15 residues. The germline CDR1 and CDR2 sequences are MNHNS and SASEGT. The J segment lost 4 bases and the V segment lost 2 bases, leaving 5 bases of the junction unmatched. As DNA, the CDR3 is TGTGCCAGCAGTGAATTACAGGGGCCTTACAATGAGCAGTTCTTC. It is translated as CASSELQGPYNEQFF.

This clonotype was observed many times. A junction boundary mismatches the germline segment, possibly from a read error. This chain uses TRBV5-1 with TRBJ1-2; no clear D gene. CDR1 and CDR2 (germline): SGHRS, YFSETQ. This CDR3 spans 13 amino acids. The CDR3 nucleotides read TGTGCCAGCAGTTTGGAAGCTAACTATGGCTACACCTTC. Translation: CASSLEANYGYTF.

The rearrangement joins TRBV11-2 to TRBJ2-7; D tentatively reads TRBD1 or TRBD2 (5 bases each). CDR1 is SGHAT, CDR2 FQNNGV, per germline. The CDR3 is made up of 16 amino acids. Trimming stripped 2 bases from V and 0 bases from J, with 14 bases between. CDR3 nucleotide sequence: TGTGCCAGCAGCTTACCCCGGGACCGGCACTCCTACGAGCAGTACTTC. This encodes CASSLPRDRHSYEQYF.

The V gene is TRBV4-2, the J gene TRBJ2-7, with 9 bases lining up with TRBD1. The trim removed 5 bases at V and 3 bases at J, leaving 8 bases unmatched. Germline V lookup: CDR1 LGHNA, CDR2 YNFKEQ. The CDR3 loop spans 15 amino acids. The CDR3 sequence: CASSAPGQGNYEQYF. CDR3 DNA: TGTGCCAGCAGCGCTCCAGGACAGGGGAACTACGAGCAGTACTTC.

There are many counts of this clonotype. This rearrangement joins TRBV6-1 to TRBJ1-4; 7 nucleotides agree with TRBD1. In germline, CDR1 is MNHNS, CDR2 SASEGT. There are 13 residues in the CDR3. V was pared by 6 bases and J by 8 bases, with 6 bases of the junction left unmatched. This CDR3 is CASRGQAQEKLFF. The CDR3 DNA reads TGTGCCAGCAGAGGACAGGCCCAGGAAAAACTGTTTTTT.

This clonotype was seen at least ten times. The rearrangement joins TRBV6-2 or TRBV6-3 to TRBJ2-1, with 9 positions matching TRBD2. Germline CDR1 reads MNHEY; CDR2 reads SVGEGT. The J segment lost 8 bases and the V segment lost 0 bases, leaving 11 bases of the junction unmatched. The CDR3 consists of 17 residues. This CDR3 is CASSYSKFGSGSHEQFF. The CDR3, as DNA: TGTGCCAGCAGTTACTCGAAGTTTGGTAGCGGGAGTCATGAGCAGTTCTTC.

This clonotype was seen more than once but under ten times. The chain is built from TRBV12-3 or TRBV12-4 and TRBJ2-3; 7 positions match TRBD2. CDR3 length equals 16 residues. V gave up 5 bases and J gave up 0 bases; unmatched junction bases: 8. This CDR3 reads CASSPSSGLSTDTQYF. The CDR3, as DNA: TGTGCCAGCAGTCCCTCTAGCGGACTAAGCACAGATACGCAGTATTTT.

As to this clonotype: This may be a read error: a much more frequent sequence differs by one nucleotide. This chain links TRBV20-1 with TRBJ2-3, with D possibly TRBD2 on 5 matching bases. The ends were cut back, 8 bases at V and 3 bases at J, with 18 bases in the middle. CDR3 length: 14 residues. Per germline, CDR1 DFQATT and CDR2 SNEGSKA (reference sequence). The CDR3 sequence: CSSRRAGPTDTQYF. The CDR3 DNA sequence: TGCAGTTCCCGGCGGGCGGGCCCTACAGATACGCAGTATTTT.

The CDR3 DNA reads TGCGCCAGCAGCCCTCTGGGGGGAGACGAGCAGTACTTC. Protein product: CASSPLGGDEQYF. The chain is built from TRBV5-1 and TRBJ2-7, with D maybe TRBD2 (6 bases). The CDR3 length is 13 residues. CDR1 is SGHRS, CDR2 YFSETQ, per germline. V shed 4 bases and J shed 5 bases, with 13 bases lying between them.

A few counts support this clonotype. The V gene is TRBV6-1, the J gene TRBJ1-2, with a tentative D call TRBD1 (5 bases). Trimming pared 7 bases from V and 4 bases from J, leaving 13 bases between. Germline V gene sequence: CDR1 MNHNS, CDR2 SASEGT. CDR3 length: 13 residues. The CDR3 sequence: CASTNNGGYGYTF. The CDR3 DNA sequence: TGTGCCAGCACCAATAACGGGGGCTATGGCTACACCTTC.

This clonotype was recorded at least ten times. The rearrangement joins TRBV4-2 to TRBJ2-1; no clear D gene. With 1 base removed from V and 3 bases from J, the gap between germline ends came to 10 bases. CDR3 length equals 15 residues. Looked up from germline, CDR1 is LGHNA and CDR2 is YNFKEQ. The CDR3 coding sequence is TGTGCCAGCAGCCAAGGTCCAGGAAACTACAATGAGCAGTTCTTC. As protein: CASSQGPGNYNEQFF.

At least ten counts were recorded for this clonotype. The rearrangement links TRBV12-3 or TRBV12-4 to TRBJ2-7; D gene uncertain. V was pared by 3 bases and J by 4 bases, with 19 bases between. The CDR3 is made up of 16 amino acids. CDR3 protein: CASSFSAQRKLYEQYF. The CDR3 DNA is TGTGCCAGCAGTTTTTCGGCCCAGAGAAAATTATACGAGCAGTACTTC.

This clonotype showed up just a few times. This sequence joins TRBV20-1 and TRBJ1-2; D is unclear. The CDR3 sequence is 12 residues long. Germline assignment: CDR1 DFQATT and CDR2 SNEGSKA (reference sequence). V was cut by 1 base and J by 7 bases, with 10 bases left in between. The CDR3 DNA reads TGCAGTGCTAGAGCTAGTGGTTCTGGCTACACCTTC. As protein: CSARASGSGYTF.

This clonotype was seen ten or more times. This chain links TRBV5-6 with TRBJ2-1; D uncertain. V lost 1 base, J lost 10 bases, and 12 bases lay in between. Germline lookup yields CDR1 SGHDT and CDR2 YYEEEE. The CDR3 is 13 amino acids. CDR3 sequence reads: CASSLFGDVEQFF. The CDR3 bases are TGTGCCAGCAGCTTGTTTGGCGATGTGGAGCAGTTCTTC.

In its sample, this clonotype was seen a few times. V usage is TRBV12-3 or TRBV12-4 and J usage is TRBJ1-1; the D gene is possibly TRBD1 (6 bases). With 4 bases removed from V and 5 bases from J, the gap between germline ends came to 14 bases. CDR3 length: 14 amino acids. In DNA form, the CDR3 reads TGTGCCAGCAGTTGGACGGGGGCGATGACTGAAGCTTTCTTT. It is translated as CASSWTGAMTEAFF.

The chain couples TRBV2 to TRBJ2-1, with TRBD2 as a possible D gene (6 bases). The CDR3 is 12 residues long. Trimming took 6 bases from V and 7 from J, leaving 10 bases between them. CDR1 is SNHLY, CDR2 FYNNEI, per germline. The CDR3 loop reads CASRNSGNEQFF. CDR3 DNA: TGTGCCAGCAGGAATAGCGGAAATGAGCAGTTCTTC. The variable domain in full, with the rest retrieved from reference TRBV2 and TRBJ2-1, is EPEVTQTPSHQVTQMGQEVILRCVPISNHLYFYWYRQILGQKVEFLVSFYNNEISEKSEIFDDQFSVERPDGSNFTLKIRSTKLEDSAMYFCASRNSGNEQFFGPGTRLTVL.

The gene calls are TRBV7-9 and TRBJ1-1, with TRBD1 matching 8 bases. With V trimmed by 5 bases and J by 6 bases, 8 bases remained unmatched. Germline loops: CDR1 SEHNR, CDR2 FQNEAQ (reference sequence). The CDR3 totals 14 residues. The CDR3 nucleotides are TGTGCCAGCAGCCGCCTACAGGGGGTCCCTGAAGCTTTCTTT. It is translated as CASSRLQGVPEAFF.

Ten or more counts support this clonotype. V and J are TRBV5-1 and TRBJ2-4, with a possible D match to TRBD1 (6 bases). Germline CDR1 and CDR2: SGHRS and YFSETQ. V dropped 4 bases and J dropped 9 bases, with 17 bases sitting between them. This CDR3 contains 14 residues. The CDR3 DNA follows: TGCGCCAGCAGCCCGATGGGCAGGGGCGGCATTCAGTACTTC. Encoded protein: CASSPMGRGGIQYF.